This TCR beta chain derives from a study of T cell responses to AZD1222 COVID-19 vaccine. General study findings and limits: Females made up more of the donors, who were largely white British, and clonal diversity may have come out too low. It was only after the peak T cell response that any repertoires were sampled.

Method: immunoSEQ multiplex PCR; TCRdb's copy keeps in-frame clones and lacks some. This sample has 80,000 to 90,000 clones, with 90% to 95% found just once. Concerning this clone: Its antigen is still unknown.

This sample comprised peripheral blood, obtained on day 0 of MenACWY control vaccination. This TCR derives from an adult in good health.

The CDR3 region has the DNA TGTGCCAGCAGTTTCGCAGGGTTGGCTGGAAACACCATATATTTT. Translated: CASSFAGLAGNTIYF. This rearrangement joins TRBV6-5 to TRBJ1-3; the D gene is possibly TRBD1 (5 bases). This CDR3 is built from 15 residues. Germline CDR1 reads MNHEY; CDR2 reads SVGAGI. The V end lost 4 bases, the J end lost 2 bases, and 12 bases lay between the germline ends.